These 20 T cell receptor beta chains came from one sample sequenced in a study of shared clonotypes between healthy human individuals. TCRdb's table, derived via immunoSEQ multiplex PCR, lists solely in-frame clones and lacks some. Of nearly 600,000 clones in the sample, around 95% were seen once. Positively selected for CCR7, the CD45RO-negative cells used as naive CD8 cells excluded terminally differentiated effector memory CD45RA+ cells. Sequencing input: naive CD8+ T cells sorted from blood. The receptors were gathered from a woman in her 30s in good health.

This clone was recorded once. The genes are TRBV19 and TRBJ1-3; D not resolved. Per germline, CDR1 LNHDA and CDR2 SQIVND (reference sequence). The CDR3 sequence is 12 residues long. V lost 5 bases, J lost 9 bases, and 11 bases lay in between. CDR3 sequence: CASSLDLVTIYF. The CDR3 bases are TGTGCCAGTAGTCTCGACTTAGTCACCATATATTTT.

This clone was seen just once. This chain links TRBV5-6 with TRBJ2-1, with 10 bases identical to TRBD2. This CDR3 has 15 amino acids. Looked up from germline, CDR1 is SGHDT and CDR2 is YYEEEE. Trimming took 4 bases from V and 7 from J; bases not matched to a gene: 8. CDR3 residues: CASSTTSGWRNEQFF. DNA for the CDR3: TGTGCCAGCAGCACGACTAGCGGGTGGAGGAATGAGCAGTTCTTC. The complete variable domain, with remaining parts taken from reference TRBV5-6 and TRBJ2-1, reads DAGVTQSPTHLIKTRGQQVTLRCSPKSGHDTVSWYQQALGQGPQFIFQYYEEEERQRGNFPDRFSGHQFPNYSSELNVNALLLGDSALYLCASSTTSGWRNEQFFGPGTRLTVL.

This chain links TRBV5-4 with TRBJ2-2, with D uncertain. There are 17 residues in the CDR3. Germline V gene lookup returns CDR1 SGHNT and CDR2 YYREEE (reference sequence). Trimming pared 5 bases from V and 2 bases from J, leaving 19 bases between. The CDR3 is CASSSPLLGPNTGELFF. The CDR3 nucleotides read TGTGCCAGCAGTTCACCCTTGCTAGGACCAAACACCGGGGAGCTGTTTTTT.

The rearrangement joins TRBV27 to TRBJ1-2; TRBD1 might be the D (6 bases). Germline V gene data show CDR1 as MNHEY and CDR2 as SMNVEV (reference sequence). Trimming removed 1 base from V and 7 bases from J, with 13 bases in between. The CDR3 is 14 amino acids. In DNA, the CDR3 is TGTGCCAGCAGTTTATTGGGGGCGGATGTTGGCTACACCTTC. Its translation is CASSLLGADVGYTF.

The rearrangement joins TRBV27 to TRBJ1-5, with a possible D match to TRBD1 (5 bases). Between the trimmed V and J ends, which lost 4 bases and 9 bases, there was a span of 13 bases. CDR3 length: 13 amino acids. The V gene's germline CDR1 is MNHEY and CDR2 SMNVEV (reference sequence). The CDR3 sequence is CASSYGARAPQHF. CDR3 nucleotide sequence: TGTGCCAGCAGTTACGGGGCTAGGGCGCCCCAGCATTTT.

The chain recombines TRBV27 with TRBJ2-3; 7 nucleotides line up with TRBD2. CDR3 length: 13 amino acids. V was clipped by 2 bases and J by 9 bases; unmatched bases: 5. Germline V gene data show CDR1 as MNHEY and CDR2 as SMNVEV (reference sequence). The CDR3 is CASSLAGVETQYF. CDR3 nucleotides: TGTGCCAGCAGTTTAGCGGGAGTGGAGACGCAGTATTTT.

The V call is TRBV9, the J call TRBJ2-1; 8 bases are a match to TRBD1. V gave up 3 bases and J gave up 4 bases; unmatched junction bases: 9. Germline values: CDR1 SGDLS, CDR2 YYNGEE. The CDR3 runs to 16 residues. This CDR3 is CASSGLQGASYNEQFF. DNA of the CDR3: TGTGCCAGCAGCGGACTTCAGGGGGCCTCTTACAATGAGCAGTTCTTC.

V usage is TRBV28 and J usage is TRBJ2-5, with TRBD1 as a possible D gene (5 bases). This CDR3 region has 15 residues. CDR1 and CDR2 from the germline V gene are MDHEN and SYDVKM. V lost 5 bases, J lost 0 bases, and 13 bases lay in between. CDR3 loop: CASSQGDEYQETQYF. In DNA form, the CDR3 reads TGTGCCAGCAGTCAAGGGGATGAGTACCAAGAGACCCAGTACTTC.

J is TRBJ2-3 and V is TRBV5-4, with unresolved D. V was trimmed by 0 bases and J by 0 bases, leaving 8 bases between them. The CDR3 loop spans 15 amino acids. The germline V gene encodes CDR1 SGHNT and CDR2 YYREEE (reference sequence). The CDR3 loop reads CASSLEQSSTDTQYF. CDR3 nucleotide sequence: TGTGCCAGCAGCTTGGAACAGTCTAGCACAGATACGCAGTATTTT.

Only one count was recorded for this clone. The chain joins TRBV27 to TRBJ2-5, with TRBD1 identical over 7 bases. The J segment lost 5 bases and the V segment lost 1 base, leaving 4 bases of the junction unmatched. Per the germline V gene, CDR1 is MNHEY and CDR2 is SMNVEV (reference sequence). There are 14 residues in the CDR3. This CDR3 is CASSLYGRGETQYF. CDR3 bases: TGTGCCAGCAGTTTATACGGCAGGGGGGAGACCCAGTACTTC.

The J gene is TRBJ2-7, the V gene TRBV5-6, with D unresolved. Trimming took 0 bases from V and 4 from J, leaving 8 bases between them. The CDR3 totals 13 residues. Germline V CDR1 and CDR2: SGHDT, YYEEEE. CDR3 amino acids: CASSLEISYEQYF. CDR3 DNA sequence: TGTGCCAGCAGCTTGGAGATCTCATACGAGCAGTACTTC.

The chain carries TRBV13 and TRBJ2-1; TRBD2 agrees at 9 bases. Germline trimming cut 3 bases from V and 4 bases from J; bases unmatched to any gene: 4. The CDR3 has 15 residues. Germline loops: CDR1 PRHDT, CDR2 FYEKMQ (reference sequence). CDR3 protein: CASSFRLAGYNEQFF. For the CDR3, the DNA is TGTGCCAGCAGCTTTCGGCTAGCGGGGTACAATGAGCAGTTCTTC.

The V and J genes are TRBV7-3 and TRBJ2-7; 10 bases line up with TRBD2. Looked up from germline, CDR1 is SGHTA and CDR2 is FQGTGA. V was clipped by 3 bases and J by 6 bases; unmatched bases: 5. The CDR3 is 14 residues long. CDR3 nucleotides: TGTGCCAGCAGCTTTACTAGCGGGGCGGGCGAGCAGTACTTC. Protein: CASSFTSGAGEQYF.

The chain has TRBV27 and TRBJ2-7; the D call may be TRBD1 or TRBD2 (5 bases each). Germline assignment: CDR1 MNHEY and CDR2 SMNVEV (reference sequence). This CDR3 has 13 residues. V gave up 6 bases and J gave up 2 bases, with 11 bases separating them. The CDR3 DNA sequence: TGTGCCAGCAGGGGGGACGCAGCCTACGAGCAGTACTTC. Amino acid sequence: CASRGDAAYEQYF.

The chain couples TRBV11-2 to TRBJ2-1; TRBD2 aligns across 14 bases. V trimming: 6 bases; J trimming: 4 bases; junction bases outside the gene matches: 8. Germline V lookup: CDR1 SGHAT, CDR2 FQNNGV. This CDR3 spans 17 amino acids. The CDR3 is CASRRGLAGAQYNEQFF. The DNA of the CDR3 is TGTGCCAGCAGGCGGGGACTAGCGGGAGCACAGTACAATGAGCAGTTCTTC.

In DNA, the CDR3 is TGTGCCAGCAGCTTAGCTTTGTCAGGGGACGGGGGGGAGCAGTACTTC. Amino acids: CASSLALSGDGGEQYF. The chain uses TRBV7-8 and TRBJ2-7, with D maybe TRBD2 (7 bases). This CDR3 region has 16 residues. Germline V lookup: CDR1 SGHVS, CDR2 FQNEAQ. The V and J ends lost 0 bases and 7 bases respectively, with 19 bases between them. The entire variable domain, with the rest obtained from reference TRBV7-8 and TRBJ2-7, is as follows: GAGVSQSPRYKVAKRGQDVALRCDPISGHVSLFWYQQALGQGPEFLTYFQNEAQLDKSGLPSDRFFAERPEGSVSTLKIQRTQQEDSAVYLCASSLALSGDGGEQYFGPGTRLTVT.

This clone was observed a single time. The CDR3 coding sequence is TGTGCCAGCAGCCAAGATAGGCTGGTCCCTGACCTCTCCTACAATGAGCAGTTCTTC. This encodes CASSQDRLVPDLSYNEQFF. V and J are TRBV4-2 and TRBJ2-1; D remains ambiguous. The V gene lost 0 bases and the J gene lost 0 bases, with 18 bases spanning the gap. CDR3 length: 19 residues. Germline V gene data show CDR1 as LGHNA and CDR2 as YNFKEQ.

The chain uses TRBV4-2 and TRBJ2-3; 13 bases agree with TRBD2. CDR1 is LGHNA, CDR2 YNFKEQ, per germline. The CDR3 is made up of 17 amino acids. Germline trimming cut 6 bases from V and 2 bases from J; bases unmatched to any gene: 8. CDR3 sequence reads: CASRGTSGKSFTDTQYF. For the CDR3, the DNA is TGTGCCAGCAGGGGGACTAGCGGGAAGAGCTTCACAGATACGCAGTATTTT.

This chain uses TRBV28 with TRBJ2-5; 11 positions agree with TRBD2. J lost 0 bases, V lost 6 bases, and 6 bases had no gene match. Per the germline V gene, CDR1 is MDHEN and CDR2 is SYDVKM. The length of the CDR3 is 16 residues. This CDR3 is CASRIGLAGNQETQYF. CDR3 bases: TGTGCCAGCAGAATCGGACTAGCGGGCAACCAAGAGACCCAGTACTTC.

Notes on this clone: A single base separates this from a much larger clone, so it may be a read error. V usage is TRBV6-1 and J usage is TRBJ2-7; a weak D match, TRBD2 (6 bases). CDR3 length equals 14 residues. The germline V and J ends were trimmed by 2 bases and 0 bases, with 8 bases remaining between them. CDR1 and CDR2 from the germline V gene are MNHNS and SASEGT. The CDR3 protein is CASSERRGSYEQYF. CDR3 DNA: TGTGCCAGCAGTGAACGGAGGGGCTCCTACGAGCAGTACTTC.